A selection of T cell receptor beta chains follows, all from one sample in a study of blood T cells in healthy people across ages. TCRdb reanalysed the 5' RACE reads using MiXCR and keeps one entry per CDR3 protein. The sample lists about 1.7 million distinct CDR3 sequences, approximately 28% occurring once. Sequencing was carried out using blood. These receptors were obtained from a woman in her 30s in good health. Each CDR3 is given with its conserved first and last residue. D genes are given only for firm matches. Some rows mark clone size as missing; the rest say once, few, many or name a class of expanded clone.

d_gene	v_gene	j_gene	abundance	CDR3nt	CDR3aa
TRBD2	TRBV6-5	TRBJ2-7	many	TGTGCCAGCAGTTCGACCCCATTAGGACTAGCGGGAGGCGAGCAGTACTTC	CASSSTPLGLAGGEQYF
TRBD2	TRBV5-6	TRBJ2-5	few	TGTGCCAGCAGCTTGGGCCCGACTAGCGGGAGGGAGACCCAGTACTTC	CASSLGPTSGRETQYF
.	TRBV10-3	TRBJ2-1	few	TGTGCCATCACCGATAGGGGGGAGGAGCAGTTCTTC	CAITDRGEEQFF
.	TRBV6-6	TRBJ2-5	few	TGTGCCAGCAGTTACAGAGGGGGATACGAGACCCAGTACTTC	CASSYRGGYETQYF
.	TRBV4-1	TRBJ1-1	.	TGCGCCAGCAGCCCCGGGACACTTCGTTGGAACACTGAAGCTTTCTTT	CASSPGTLRWNTEAFF
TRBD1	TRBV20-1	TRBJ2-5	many	TGCAGTGCTTGGGACAGGGGTAGGGAGACCCAGTACTTC	CSAWDRGRETQYF
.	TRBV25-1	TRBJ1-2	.	TGTGCCAGCTCACCCCCAAGCCAGGGAGTTAGAGGCTACACCTTC	CASSPPSQGVRGYTF
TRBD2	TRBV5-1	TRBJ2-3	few	TGCGCCAGCAGCTTGGTTCTAGCGGGGCTGGGAGATACGCAGTATTTT	CASSLVLAGLGDTQYF
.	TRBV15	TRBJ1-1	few	TGTGCCACCAGGAAGCAGGGTTCTAGCACTGAAGCTTTCTTT	CATRKQGSSTEAFF
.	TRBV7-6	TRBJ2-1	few	TGTGCCAGCAGCCTTAGCGCACTTTCCTACAATGAGCAGTTCTTC	CASSLSALSYNEQFF
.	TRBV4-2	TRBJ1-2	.	TGTGCCAGCAGCCAAGAAACAGGTACCTATGGCTACACCTTC	CASSQETGTYGYTF
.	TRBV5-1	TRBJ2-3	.	TGCGCCAGCAGCTTGGCTGATTCCGGGACAGATACGCAGTATTTT	CASSLADSGTDTQYF
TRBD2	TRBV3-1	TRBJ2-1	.	TGTGCCAGCAGCCACTCACCCAGGCGGGGGGGGTTAGATGAGCGGTTCTTC	CASSHSPRRGGLDERFF
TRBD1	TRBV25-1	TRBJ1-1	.	TGTGCCAGCAGTGAGGGACAGACCACTGAAGGTTTCTTT	CASSEGQTTEGFF
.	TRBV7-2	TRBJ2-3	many	TGTGCCAGCAGCGAACAGTTTGGAGATACGCAGTATTTT	CASSEQFGDTQYF
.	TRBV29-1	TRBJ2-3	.	TGCAGCGTTGAATGGAGGGGTGCCACGCAGTATTTT	CSVEWRGATQYF
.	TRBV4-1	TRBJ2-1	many	TGCGCCAGCAGCCAAGTTTTGAACAATGAGCAGTTCTTC	CASSQVLNNEQFF
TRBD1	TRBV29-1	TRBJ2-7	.	TGCAGCGTTGAGGAAGGGACAGGCGAGCAGTACTTC	CSVEEGTGEQYF
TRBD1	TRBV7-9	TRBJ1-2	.	TGTGCCGGAGGACAGGCCCTGGACTACACCTTC	CAGGQALDYTF
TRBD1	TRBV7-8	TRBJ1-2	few	TGTGCCAGCAGCCTGGACAGGGGAATCTATGGCTACACCTTC	CASSLDRGIYGYTF
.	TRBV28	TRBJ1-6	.	TGTGCCAGCAACGGCGGTAATTCACCCCTCCACTTT	CASNGGNSPLHF
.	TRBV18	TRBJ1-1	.	TGTGCCAGCTCACGGGAGGGGCCCTATCTGAACACTGAAGCTTTCTTT	CASSREGPYLNTEAFF
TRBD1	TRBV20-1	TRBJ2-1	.	TGCAGTGCTGAGGACCCAGGGGGTGGCGATGAGCAGTTCTTC	CSAEDPGGGDEQFF
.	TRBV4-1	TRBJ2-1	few	TGCGCCAGCAGCCAAGATTTTCAAGGTATCTACAATGAGCAGTTCTTC	CASSQDFQGIYNEQFF
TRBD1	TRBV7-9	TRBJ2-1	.	TGTGCCAGCAACTCGACAGGGATTACCTACAATGAGCAGTTCTTC	CASNSTGITYNEQFF
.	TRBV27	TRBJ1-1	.	TGTGCCAGCAATTTATCGGGCGCGAACACTGAAGCTTTCTTT	CASNLSGANTEAFF
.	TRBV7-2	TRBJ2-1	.	TGTGCCAGCAGCTCCTACTCAGGGGTCCCGTACAATGAGCAGTTCTTC	CASSSYSGVPYNEQFF
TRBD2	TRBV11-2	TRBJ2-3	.	TGTGCCAGCAGCCCCCGGCAGGCTAGCGGGGGGTATGGTACGCAGTATTTT	CASSPRQASGGYGTQYF
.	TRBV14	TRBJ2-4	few	TGTGCCAGCAGCCAAGATGAGGGGGACATTCAGTACTTC	CASSQDEGDIQYF
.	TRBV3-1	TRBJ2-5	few	TGTGCCAGCAGCCATTCTGGCGTACGCACCCAACAAGAGACCCAGTACTTC	CASSHSGVRTQQETQYF
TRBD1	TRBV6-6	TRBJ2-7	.	TGTGCCAGCAGTGGGACAGGTTTTGCCGAGCAGTACTTC	CASSGTGFAEQYF
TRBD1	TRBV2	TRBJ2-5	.	TGTGCCGGAAAAACAGGGGCGGAGACCCAGTACTTC	CAGKTGAETQYF
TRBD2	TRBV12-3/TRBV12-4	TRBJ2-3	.	TGTGCCAGCGGCAAAACTAGCGGGAACACAGATGCGCAGTATTTT	CASGKTSGNTDAQYF
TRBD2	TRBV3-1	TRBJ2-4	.	TGTGCCAGCAGCCAAGATCTGGGTAGCGGGGGACAGCAGGACTTC	CASSQDLGSGGQQDF
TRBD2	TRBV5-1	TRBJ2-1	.	TGCGCCAGCAGCACGGGACTAGGGTACAATGAGCAGTTCTTC	CASSTGLGYNEQFF
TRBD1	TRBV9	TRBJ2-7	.	TGTGCCAGCAGCGGGAGACCCGGGACAGGGGGCTCCTACGAGCAGTACTTC	CASSGRPGTGGSYEQYF
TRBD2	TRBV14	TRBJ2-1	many	TGTGCCAGCAGCCAAGAGGTAGCGGGGGGTGTTGAGCAGTTCTTC	CASSQEVAGGVEQFF
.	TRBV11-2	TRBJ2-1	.	TGTGCCAGCAGCCCCGACTTGGTCGATGAGCAGTTCTTC	CASSPDLVDEQFF
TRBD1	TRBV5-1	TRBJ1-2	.	TGCGCCAGCAGCTTGGGCCTGACAGGGGGCTATGGCTACACCTTC	CASSLGLTGGYGYTF
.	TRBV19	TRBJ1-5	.	TGTGCCAGTAGCATTGGGGTATCCGACAGGTCCCAGCCCCAGCATTTT	CASSIGVSDRSQPQHF
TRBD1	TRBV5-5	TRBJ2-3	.	TGTGCCAGCAGGACAGGGGAACGCACAGATACGCAGTATTTT	CASRTGERTDTQYF
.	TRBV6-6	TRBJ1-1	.	TGTGCCAGCAGTCCACAAATCCCATTCGACAAGGTCGAAGCTTTCTTT	CASSPQIPFDKVEAFF
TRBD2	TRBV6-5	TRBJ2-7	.	TGTGCCAGCAGTTACCAAAGCGGGGGTTCCCACAATGAGCAGTACTTC	CASSYQSGGSHNEQYF
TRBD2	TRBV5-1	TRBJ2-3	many	TGCGCCAGCAGCTGGGGACTAGCGGCTAGCACAGATACGCAGTATTTT	CASSWGLAASTDTQYF
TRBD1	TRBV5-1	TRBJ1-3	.	TGCGCCAGCAGCGAACAGGGGGCTGGAAACACCATATATTTT	CASSEQGAGNTIYF
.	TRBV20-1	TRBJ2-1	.	TGCAGTGCTAGAGATGACCACCACAATGAGCAGTTCTTC	CSARDDHHNEQFF
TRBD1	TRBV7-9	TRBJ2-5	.	TGTGCCAGCAAGGGACAGGCGTACCAAGAGACCCAGTACTTC	CASKGQAYQETQYF
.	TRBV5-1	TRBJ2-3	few	TGCGCCAGCAGCTTGCAACCGTCCACAGATACGCAGTATTTT	CASSLQPSTDTQYF
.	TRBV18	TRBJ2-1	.	TGTGCCAGCTCACGCGCTTTTGGGGCCGAGTCTGAGCAGTTCTTC	CASSRAFGAESEQFF
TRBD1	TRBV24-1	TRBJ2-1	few	TGTGCCACCAGTGAGAGGACAGGGGTGAGTGAGCAGTTCTTC	CATSERTGVSEQFF
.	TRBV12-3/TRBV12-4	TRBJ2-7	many	TGTGCCAGCAGACAGGGAGGTCTTACCTACGAGCAGTACTTC	CASRQGGLTYEQYF
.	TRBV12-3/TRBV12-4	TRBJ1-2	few	TGTGCCAGCATTGGGGGGGAGGCGAAGTATGGCCACACCTTC	CASIGGEAKYGHTF
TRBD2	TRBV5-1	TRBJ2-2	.	TGCGCCAGCAGCTTGAAATTTGGACTAGCGGGGTCACCCGGGGAGCTGTTTTTT	CASSLKFGLAGSPGELFF
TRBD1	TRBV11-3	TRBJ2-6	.	TGTGCCAGCAGCTCAGGGGGCGAAAGGATCTCTGGGGCCAACGTCCTGACTTTC	CASSSGGERISGANVLTF
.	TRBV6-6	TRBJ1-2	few	TGTGCCAGCAGTCGAGACAGCTCTACTAACTATGGCTACACCTTC	CASSRDSSTNYGYTF
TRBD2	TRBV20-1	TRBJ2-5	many	TGCAGTGCTAGCGCGGGGGGGCAAGAGACCCAGTACTTC	CSASAGGQETQYF
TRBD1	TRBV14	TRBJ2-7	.	TGTGCCAGCAGCCAAGATGCGCGGGCTGGAACAGGGGGTCGGCGCAACGAGCAGTACTTC	CASSQDARAGTGGRRNEQYF
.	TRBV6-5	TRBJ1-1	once	TGTGCCAGCAGTTACTCGACCGTGAGCGTAGCTTTCTTT	CASSYSTVSVAFF
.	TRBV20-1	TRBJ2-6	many	TGCAGTGCTAGAGATCCGAGTGGAGGGGCCAACGTCCTGACTTTC	CSARDPSGGANVLTF
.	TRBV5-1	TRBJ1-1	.	TGCGCCAGCAGCTCCACCGCCGGGACAACGAACACTGAAGCTTTCTTT	CASSSTAGTTNTEAFF